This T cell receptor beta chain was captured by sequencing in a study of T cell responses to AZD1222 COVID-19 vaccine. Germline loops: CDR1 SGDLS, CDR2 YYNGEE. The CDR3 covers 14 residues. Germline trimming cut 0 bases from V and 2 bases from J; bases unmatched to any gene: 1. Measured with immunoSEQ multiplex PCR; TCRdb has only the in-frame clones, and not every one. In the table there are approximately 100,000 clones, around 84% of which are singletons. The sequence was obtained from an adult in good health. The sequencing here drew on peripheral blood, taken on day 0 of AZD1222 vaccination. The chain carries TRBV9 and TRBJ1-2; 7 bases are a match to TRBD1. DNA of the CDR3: TGTGCCAGCAGCGTAGAAGGGGGCAACTATGGCTACACCTTC. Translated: CASSVEGGNYGYTF.